This T cell receptor beta chain originates from a study of beta chain features in type 1 diabetes. The germline V gene encodes CDR1 SGDLS and CDR2 YYNGEE. The CDR3 runs to 13 residues. The V end was cut by 2 bases, the J end by 6 bases, with 11 bases between. General study findings and limits: VDJ junctions sequenced from type 1 diabetes patients showed fewer insertions and more deletions.

Donors underwent one heparinised blood draw, 95 to 150 mL on average. As for this clone: The antigen is unknown.

cDNA synthesis used the whole RNA isolate, giving expressed TCRB sequences. Profiling relied on immunoSEQ multiplex PCR, and the TCRdb table lists in-frame clones only, not all of them. The table includes around 500,000 clones, more than 9.5% detected once. Sequencing input: naive CD4+ T cells from blood. V and J are TRBV9 and TRBJ1-2; D ambiguous. This receptor was identified in a woman aged 18-35 years in good health. The CDR3 bases are TGTGCCAGCAGCGTCTCGGACGGAAATGGCTACACCTTC. Translating gives CASSVSDGNGYTF.